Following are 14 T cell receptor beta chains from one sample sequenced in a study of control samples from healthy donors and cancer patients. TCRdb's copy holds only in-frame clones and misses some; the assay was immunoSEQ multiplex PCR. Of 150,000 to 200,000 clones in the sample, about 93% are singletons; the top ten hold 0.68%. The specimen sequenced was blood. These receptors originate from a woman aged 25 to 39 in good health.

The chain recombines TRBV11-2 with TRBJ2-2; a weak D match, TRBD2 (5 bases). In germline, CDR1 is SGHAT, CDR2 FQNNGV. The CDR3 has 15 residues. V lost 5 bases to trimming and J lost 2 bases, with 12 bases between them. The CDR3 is CASSLGLFNTGELFF. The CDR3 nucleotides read TGTGCCAGCAGCCTCGGACTCTTTAACACCGGGGAGCTGTTTTTT.

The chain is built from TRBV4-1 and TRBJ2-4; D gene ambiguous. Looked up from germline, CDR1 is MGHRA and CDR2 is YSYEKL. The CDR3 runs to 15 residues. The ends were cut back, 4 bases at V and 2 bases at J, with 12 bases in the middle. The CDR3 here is CASSRSQVTKNIQYF. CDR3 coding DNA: TGCGCCAGCAGCCGGTCGCAGGTCACCAAAAACATTCAGTACTTC.

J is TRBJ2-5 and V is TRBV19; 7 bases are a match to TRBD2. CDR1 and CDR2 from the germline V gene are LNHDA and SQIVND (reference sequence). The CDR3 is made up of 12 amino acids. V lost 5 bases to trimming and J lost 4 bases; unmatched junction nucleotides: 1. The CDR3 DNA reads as TGTGCCAGTAGTGGGGAGGGAGAGACCCAGTACTTC. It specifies CASSGEGETQYF.

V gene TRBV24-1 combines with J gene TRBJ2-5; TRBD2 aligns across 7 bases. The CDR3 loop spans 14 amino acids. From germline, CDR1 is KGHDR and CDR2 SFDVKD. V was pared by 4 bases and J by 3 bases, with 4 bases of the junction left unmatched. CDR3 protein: CATSDGGTKETQYF. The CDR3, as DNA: TGTGCCACCAGTGACGGGGGGACGAAAGAGACCCAGTACTTC.

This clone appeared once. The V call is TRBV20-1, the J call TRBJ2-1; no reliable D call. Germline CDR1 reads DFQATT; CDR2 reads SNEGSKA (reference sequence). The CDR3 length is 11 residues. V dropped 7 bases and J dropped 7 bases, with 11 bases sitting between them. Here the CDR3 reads CSVLWGNEQFF. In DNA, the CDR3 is TGCAGTGTTCTCTGGGGAAATGAGCAGTTCTTC.

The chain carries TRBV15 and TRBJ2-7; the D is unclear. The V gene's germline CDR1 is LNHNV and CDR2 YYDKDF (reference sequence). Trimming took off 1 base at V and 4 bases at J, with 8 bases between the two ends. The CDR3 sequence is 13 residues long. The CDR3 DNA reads TGTGCCACCAGCAGAGGACGGAATTACGAGCAGTACTTC. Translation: CATSRGRNYEQYF.

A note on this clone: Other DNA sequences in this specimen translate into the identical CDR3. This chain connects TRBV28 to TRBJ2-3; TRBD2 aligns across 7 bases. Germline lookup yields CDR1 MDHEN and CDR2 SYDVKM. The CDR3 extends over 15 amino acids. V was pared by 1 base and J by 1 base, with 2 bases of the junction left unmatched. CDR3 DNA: TGTGCCAGCAGTTTATCTAGCGGCCGCACAGATACGCAGTATTTT. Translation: CASSLSSGRTDTQYF.

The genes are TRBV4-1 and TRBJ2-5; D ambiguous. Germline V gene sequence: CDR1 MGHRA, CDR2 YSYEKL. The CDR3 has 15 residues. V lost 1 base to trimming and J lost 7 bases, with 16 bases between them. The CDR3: CASSQAEEMVGTQYF. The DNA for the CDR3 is TGCGCCAGCAGCCAAGCCGAGGAGATGGTGGGGACCCAGTACTTC.

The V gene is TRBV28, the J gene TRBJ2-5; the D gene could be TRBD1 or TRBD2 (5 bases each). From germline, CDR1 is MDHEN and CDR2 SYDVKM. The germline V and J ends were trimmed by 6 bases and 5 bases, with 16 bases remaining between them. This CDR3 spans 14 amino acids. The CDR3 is CASRSRRGSETQYF. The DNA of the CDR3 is TGTGCCAGCAGGTCCCGTCGGGGCTCGGAGACCCAGTACTTC.

CDR3 region: CASSMGWAALAKNIQYF. The CDR3 DNA is TGTGCCAGTAGTATGGGTTGGGCAGCACTAGCCAAAAACATTCAGTACTTC. The chain has TRBV19 and TRBJ2-4; D remains unclear. The length of the CDR3 is 17 residues. Trimming pared 3 bases from V and 0 bases from J, leaving 15 bases between. CDR1 is LNHDA, CDR2 SQIVND, per germline (reference sequence).

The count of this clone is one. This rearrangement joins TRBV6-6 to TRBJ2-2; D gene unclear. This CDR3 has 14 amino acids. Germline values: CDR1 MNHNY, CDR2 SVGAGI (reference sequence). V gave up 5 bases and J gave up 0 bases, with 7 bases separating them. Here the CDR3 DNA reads TGTGCCAGCAGTCCGACAACGAACACCGGGGAGCTGTTTTTT. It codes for CASSPTTNTGELFF.

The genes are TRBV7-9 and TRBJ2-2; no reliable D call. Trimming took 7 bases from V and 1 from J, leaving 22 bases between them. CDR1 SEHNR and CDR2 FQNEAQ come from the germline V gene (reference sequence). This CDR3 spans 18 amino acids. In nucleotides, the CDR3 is TGTGCCAGCACCTTCGAGACAAGGAGCAGTTTGAACACCGGGGAGCTGTTTTTT. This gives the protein CASTFETRSSLNTGELFF.

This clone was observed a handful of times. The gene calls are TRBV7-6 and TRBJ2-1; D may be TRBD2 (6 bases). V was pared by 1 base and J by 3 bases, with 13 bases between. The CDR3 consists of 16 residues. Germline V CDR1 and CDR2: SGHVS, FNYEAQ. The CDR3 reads CASSLDRARDYNEQFF. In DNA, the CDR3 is TGTGCCAGCAGCTTAGATAGGGCGCGGGACTACAATGAGCAGTTCTTC.

The chain's CDR3 is CASSEGGQDEKLFF. The CDR3 nucleotides are TGTGCCAGCAGTGAAGGGGGACAGGATGAAAAACTGTTTTTT. This chain connects TRBV6-1 to TRBJ1-4; 8 positions match TRBD1. The CDR3 runs to 14 residues. The germline gives CDR1 MNHNS, CDR2 SASEGT. Unmatched junction bases numbered 1, after V lost 1 base and J lost 6 bases.